One sample yielded the 32 T cell receptor beta chains listed below, sequenced in a study of blood T cell repertoires in COVID-19. TCRdb's copy holds only in-frame clones and misses some; the assay was immunoSEQ multiplex PCR. This table holds roughly 56,000 clones, 91% found once. The sample consisted of peripheral blood. These receptors originate from a man aged 45-65 years with active COVID-19.

The V and J genes are TRBV19 and TRBJ1-5; weak D call: TRBD1 (6 bases). Germline CDR1 LNHDA, CDR2 SQIVND (reference sequence). The CDR3 has 16 residues. With 4 bases removed from V and 3 bases from J, the gap between germline ends came to 16 bases. DNA of the CDR3: TGTGCCAGTAGTACGGCTAGGGGGAAATCCAATCAGCCCCAGCATTTT. Its translation is CASSTARGKSNQPQHF.

The chain couples TRBV7-2 to TRBJ2-7; 8 positions match TRBD2. The CDR3 covers 14 residues. From germline, CDR1 is SGHTA and CDR2 FQGNSA. V was pared by 3 bases and J by 4 bases, with 5 bases of the junction left unmatched. CDR3 sequence: CASSFTSGSYEQYF. The CDR3 DNA sequence: TGTGCCAGCAGCTTTACTAGCGGTTCGTACGAGCAGTACTTC.

The chain uses TRBV10-3 and TRBJ1-3, with D uncertain. CDR3 size: 14 residues. V shed 0 bases and J shed 4 bases, with 7 bases lying between them. The germline gives CDR1 ENHRY, CDR2 SYGVKD. CDR3 loop: CAISESTLGNTIYF. CDR3 DNA sequence: TGTGCCATCAGTGAGTCGACTCTGGGAAACACCATATATTTT.

The chain combines TRBV6-5 with TRBJ2-3; 7 nucleotides line up with TRBD1. V trimming: 5 bases; J trimming: 4 bases; junction bases outside the gene matches: 9. Germline CDR1 and CDR2: MNHEY and SVGAGI. There are 15 residues in the CDR3. CDR3 sequence (DNA): TGTGCCAGCAGTATCAGGGGGTTTAGGGCAGATACGCAGTATTTT. Amino acid sequence: CASSIRGFRADTQYF.

This rearrangement joins TRBV19 to TRBJ2-7; TRBD1 agrees at 7 bases. V shed 5 bases and J 2 bases; nucleotides not matched to a gene: 3. Germline CDR1 is LNHDA and CDR2 is SQIVND (reference sequence). The length of the CDR3 is 13 residues. DNA for the CDR3: TGTGCCAGTAGTCCCGGGACAGCCTACGAGCAGTACTTC. Residues: CASSPGTAYEQYF.

This rearrangement joins TRBV5-6 to TRBJ2-7, with D maybe TRBD1 (6 bases). The germline V gene encodes CDR1 SGHDT and CDR2 YYEEEE. V gave up 0 bases and J gave up 0 bases, with 13 bases separating them. CDR3 size: 16 residues. The chain's CDR3 is CASSLDGRTVSYEQYF. CDR3 DNA sequence: TGTGCCAGCAGCTTGGACGGTAGGACAGTCTCCTACGAGCAGTACTTC.

CDR3 in DNA: TGTGCCAGCAGCCTCCTCCGGGAGACCCAGTACTTC. Protein: CASSLLRETQYF. V gene TRBV7-8 combines with J gene TRBJ2-5; no firm D call. The CDR3 is 12 residues long. The V gene lost 5 bases and the J gene lost 5 bases, with 9 bases spanning the gap. The germline V gene encodes CDR1 SGHVS and CDR2 FQNEAQ. The full variable domain, rest sourced from reference TRBV7-8 and TRBJ2-5, is GAGVSQSPRYKVAKRGQDVALRCDPISGHVSLFWYQQALGQGPEFLTYFQNEAQLDKSGLPSDRFFAERPEGSVSTLKIQRTQQEDSAVYLCASSLLRETQYFGPGTRLLVL.

This clone was detected only once. The chain couples TRBV5-1 to TRBJ2-3, with D tentatively TRBD2 (5 bases). Looked up from germline, CDR1 is SGHRS and CDR2 is YFSETQ. V was shortened by 4 bases and J by 6 bases, with 15 bases between the two germline ends. This CDR3 has 14 amino acids. CDR3 residues: CASSITGFADTQYF. The DNA for the CDR3 is TGCGCCAGCAGCATCACGGGGTTCGCCGATACGCAGTATTTT.

This chain connects TRBV4-2 to TRBJ1-1; TRBD1 is a possible D gene (6 bases). The V gene's germline CDR1 is LGHNA and CDR2 YNFKEQ. V was trimmed by 4 bases and J by 0 bases, leaving 21 bases between them. The CDR3 consists of 18 residues. Here the CDR3 DNA reads TGTGCCAGCAGCCGAAACCTTAGGGGGGGGAAAATGAACACTGAAGCTTTCTTT. It specifies CASSRNLRGGKMNTEAFF.

This rearrangement joins TRBV19 to TRBJ1-2; no firm D call. V lost 3 bases and J 2 bases, leaving 10 bases between the germline ends. CDR3 length: 14 amino acids. CDR1 and CDR2 from the germline V gene are LNHDA and SQIVND (reference sequence). CDR3 amino acids: CASSIGSPNYGYTF. The DNA for the CDR3 is TGTGCCAGTAGTATTGGGAGCCCAAACTATGGCTACACCTTC.

This chain links TRBV2 with TRBJ2-1; the D gene is possibly TRBD2 (6 bases). The length of the CDR3 is 13 residues. The V end was cut by 8 bases, the J end by 8 bases, with 16 bases between. Germline CDR1 reads SNHLY; CDR2 reads FYNNEI. The CDR3 reads CASLMNSGDEQFF. The CDR3 DNA follows: TGTGCCAGCTTAATGAATTCGGGGGATGAGCAGTTCTTC. Using reference TRBV2 and TRBJ2-1 for the parts outside the CDR3, the full variable domain is EPEVTQTPSHQVTQMGQEVILRCVPISNHLYFYWYRQILGQKVEFLVSFYNNEISEKSEIFDDQFSVERPDGSNFTLKIRSTKLEDSAMYFCASLMNSGDEQFFGPGTRLTVL.

The J gene is TRBJ2-7, the V gene TRBV4-2, with a possible D match to TRBD1 (6 bases). Trimming cost V 1 base and J 7 bases, with 26 bases left between them. Per germline, CDR1 LGHNA and CDR2 YNFKEQ. The CDR3 is 18 residues long. The CDR3 nucleotides read TGTGCCAGCAGCCAAGCTGCTCTTGCTAGTCCGGCCCAGGGGGAGCAGTACTTC. This codes for CASSQAALASPAQGEQYF.

The V call is TRBV7-2, the J call TRBJ1-1; weak D call: TRBD1 (5 bases). V lost 5 bases and J lost 0, with 13 bases in between. The CDR3 is made up of 15 amino acids. Looked up from germline, CDR1 is SGHTA and CDR2 is FQGNSA. The CDR3 nucleotides read TGTGCCAGCAGCCCAGGAGGGGCCATGAACACTGAAGCTTTCTTT. Protein sequence: CASSPGGAMNTEAFF.

The chain has TRBV20-1 and TRBJ2-1, with D tentatively TRBD2 (5 bases). Germline V gene lookup returns CDR1 DFQATT and CDR2 SNEGSKA (reference sequence). The CDR3 sequence is 11 residues long. Trimming left V 2 bases short and J 7 bases short, with 6 bases between. As DNA, the CDR3 is TGCAGTGCTAGATCGGGGAATGAGCAGTTCTTC. Protein: CSARSGNEQFF.

This chain connects TRBV27 to TRBJ1-1; the D is unclear. CDR1 and CDR2 from the germline V gene are MNHEY and SMNVEV (reference sequence). CDR3 length: 13 amino acids. V lost 7 bases to trimming and J lost 2 bases, with 11 bases between them. DNA of the CDR3: TGTGCCAGCACTACCCTCTCCAACACTGAAGCTTTCTTT. This codes for CASTTLSNTEAFF.

The chain recombines TRBV6-2 or TRBV6-3 with TRBJ2-1; 9 nucleotides line up with TRBD1. Germline values: CDR1 MNHEY, CDR2 SVGEGT. The CDR3 contains 13 residues. J lost 11 bases, V lost 5 bases, and 7 bases had no gene match. The CDR3 DNA reads TGTGCCAGCAGTACAAGGACAGGGGAGAAGCAGTTCTTC. Protein sequence: CASSTRTGEKQFF.

The rearrangement uses TRBV5-4 and TRBJ1-6; 7 nucleotides line up with TRBD1. This CDR3 spans 14 amino acids. CDR1 and CDR2 from the germline V gene are SGHNT and YYREEE (reference sequence). V dropped 2 bases and J dropped 5; count of bases not matched to a gene: 1. CDR3 nucleotides: TGTGCCAGCAGCTTTGACAGGGATAATTCACCCCTCCACTTT. Amino acids: CASSFDRDNSPLHF.

This rearrangement joins TRBV4-1 to TRBJ2-7; possibly TRBD1 for D (6 bases). CDR3 length: 14 residues. Germline V CDR1 and CDR2: MGHRA, YSYEKL. V was cut by 2 bases and J by 6 bases, with 14 bases left in between. The CDR3: CASSQYRDAGEQYF. CDR3 bases: TGCGCCAGCAGCCAATACAGGGACGCGGGCGAGCAGTACTTC.

The chain employs TRBV30 and TRBJ2-7, with D unresolved. This CDR3 region has 12 residues. Deletions cut 3 bases from V and 4 bases from J, with 10 bases between. CDR1 GTSNPN and CDR2 SVGIG come from the germline V gene (reference sequence). This chain's CDR3 is CAWRLSRYEQYF. CDR3 in DNA: TGTGCCTGGAGATTATCGAGGTACGAGCAGTACTTC.

The chain has TRBV15 and TRBJ2-3, with D unresolved. This CDR3 spans 15 amino acids. The germline V gene has CDR1 LNHNV and CDR2 YYDKDF (reference sequence). With 0 bases removed from V and 5 bases from J, the gap between germline ends came to 12 bases. The CDR3 is CATSREAGVGDTQYF. The CDR3 nucleotides are TGTGCCACCAGCAGAGAGGCAGGTGTCGGAGATACGCAGTATTTT.

The chain recombines TRBV10-2 with TRBJ2-5, with a weak D call TRBD2 (6 bases). V shed 0 bases and J shed 1 base, with 9 bases lying between them. Per germline, CDR1 WSHSY and CDR2 SAAADI. This CDR3 spans 15 amino acids. The CDR3 is CASSESGSGQETQYF. In DNA, the CDR3 is TGCGCCAGCAGTGAGTCTGGTAGCGGCCAAGAGACCCAGTACTTC.

The chain is built from TRBV7-2 and TRBJ2-7, with D hard to call. The germline CDR1 and CDR2 sequences are SGHTA and FQGNSA. Trimming removed 2 bases at V and 4 bases at J, with 21 bases between. CDR3 length: 17 residues. CDR3 DNA: TGTGCCAGCAGCTTACAATCGTTGGCGGCGTACAAATACGAGCAGTACTTC. The encoded protein is CASSLQSLAAYKYEQYF.

V usage is TRBV11-2 and J usage is TRBJ2-5; no firm D call. Trimming left V 1 base short and J 2 bases short, with 11 bases between. The germline gives CDR1 SGHAT, CDR2 FQNNGV. This CDR3 comprises 15 residues. CDR3 in amino acids: CASSLGGPKQETQYF. Written as DNA, the CDR3 is TGTGCCAGCAGCTTAGGTGGCCCGAAACAAGAGACCCAGTACTTC.

The chain combines TRBV7-2 with TRBJ2-1; D remains unclear. V was trimmed by 2 bases and J by 7 bases, leaving 3 bases between them. This CDR3 comprises 11 residues. From germline, CDR1 is SGHTA and CDR2 FQGNSA. In DNA form, the CDR3 reads TGTGCCAGCAGCTTATCAAATGAGCAGTTCTTC. This translates into CASSLSNEQFF.

The chain links TRBV10-1 to TRBJ1-3; D unclear. V shed 6 bases and J shed 2 bases, with 17 bases lying between them. Germline CDR1 and CDR2: WNHNN and SYGVQD (reference sequence). CDR3 length: 16 amino acids. The CDR3 DNA reads as TGCGCCAGCAGCGAGACTGCCCTGAGTACTGGAAACACCATATATTTT. Its translation: CASSETALSTGNTIYF.

J is TRBJ2-3 and V is TRBV18; possible D gene TRBD1, 5 bases. Trimming stripped 3 bases from V and 6 bases from J, with 16 bases between. CDR3 size: 15 residues. Germline CDR1 and CDR2: KGHSH and LQKENI. The CDR3 DNA reads TGTGCCAGCTCACCTCTCCAGGGCCGACATGATACGCAGTATTTT. Translation gives CASSPLQGRHDTQYF.

The chain has TRBV5-6 and TRBJ1-4, with D possibly being TRBD1 (5 bases). Germline V CDR1 and CDR2: SGHDT, YYEEEE. There are 12 residues in the CDR3. Trimming pared 4 bases from V and 8 bases from J, leaving 9 bases between. Written as DNA, the CDR3 is TGTGCCAGCAGCCGGCGGGGGGAAAAACTGTTTTTT. Encoded protein: CASSRRGEKLFF.

J is TRBJ2-1 and V is TRBV7-8, with D possibly being TRBD2 (7 bases). Trimming removed 5 bases at V and 1 base at J, with 15 bases between. The CDR3 sequence is 16 residues long. CDR1 is SGHVS, CDR2 FQNEAQ, per germline. The CDR3 coding sequence is TGTGCCAGCAGCGCGAAGGGGGGGCCGTCCTACAATGAGCAGTTCTTC. Its translation is CASSAKGGPSYNEQFF.

This clone appeared a single time. The chain uses TRBV10-2 and TRBJ2-7, with 7 bases lining up with TRBD1. Trimming removed 7 bases from V and 4 bases from J; junction bases left unmatched: 16. CDR1 and CDR2 (germline): WSHSY, SAAADI. CDR3 length equals 16 residues. For the CDR3, the DNA is TGCGCCAGCATCGAACACGCAGGGGGATGGTTGTACGAGCAGTACTTC. Encoded protein: CASIEHAGGWLYEQYF.

This clone was detected once. The V and J genes are TRBV19 and TRBJ1-1; D not certain. V shed 5 bases and J shed 0 bases, with 7 bases lying between them. Germline CDR1 LNHDA, CDR2 SQIVND (reference sequence). The CDR3 is 13 amino acids. This CDR3 reads CASSSLLNTEAFF. Here the CDR3 DNA reads TGTGCCAGTAGTTCACTATTGAACACTGAAGCTTTCTTT.

The rearrangement joins TRBV6-6 to TRBJ1-1; TRBD1 agrees at 7 bases. The germline V gene encodes CDR1 MNHNY and CDR2 SVGAGI (reference sequence). The V gene end was trimmed by 5 bases and the J gene end by 3 bases; junction bases not matched to a gene: 3. The length of the CDR3 is 13 residues. The CDR3 loop is CASSQTGDTEAFF. The CDR3 DNA sequence: TGTGCCAGCAGTCAAACAGGGGACACTGAAGCTTTCTTT.

V is TRBV4-3 and J is TRBJ2-1; 10 bases map to TRBD1. Looked up from germline, CDR1 is LGHNA and CDR2 is YSLEER. The length of the CDR3 is 16 residues. With V trimmed by 0 bases and J by 1 base, 0 bases remained unmatched. This CDR3 is CASSQEGQGSYNEQFF. The CDR3, as DNA: TGCGCCAGCAGCCAAGAGGGACAGGGGTCCTACAATGAGCAGTTCTTC.